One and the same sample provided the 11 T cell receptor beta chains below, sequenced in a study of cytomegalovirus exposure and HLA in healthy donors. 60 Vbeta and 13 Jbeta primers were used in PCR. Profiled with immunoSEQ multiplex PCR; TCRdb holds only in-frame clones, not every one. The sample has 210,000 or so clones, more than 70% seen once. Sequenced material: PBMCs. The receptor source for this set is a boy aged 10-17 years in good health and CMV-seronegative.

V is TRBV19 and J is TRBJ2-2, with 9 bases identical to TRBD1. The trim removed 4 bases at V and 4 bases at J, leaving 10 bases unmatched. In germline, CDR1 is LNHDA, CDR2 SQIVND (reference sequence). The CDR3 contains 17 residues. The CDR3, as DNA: TGTGCCAGTAGTAGGGACAGGGAACGACTAAGCACCGGGGAGCTGTTTTTT. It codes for CASSRDRERLSTGELFF.

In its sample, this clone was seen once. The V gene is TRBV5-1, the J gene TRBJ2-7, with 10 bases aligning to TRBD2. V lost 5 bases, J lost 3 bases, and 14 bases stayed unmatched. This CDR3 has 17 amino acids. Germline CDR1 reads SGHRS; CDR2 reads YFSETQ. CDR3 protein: CASRRVGGLAVRYEQYF. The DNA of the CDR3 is TGCGCCAGCAGACGGGTTGGAGGACTAGCGGTGCGCTACGAGCAGTACTTC.

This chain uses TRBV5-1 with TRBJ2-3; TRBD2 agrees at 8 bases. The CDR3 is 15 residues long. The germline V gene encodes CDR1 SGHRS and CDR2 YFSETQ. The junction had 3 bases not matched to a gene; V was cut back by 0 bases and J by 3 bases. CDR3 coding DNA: TGCGCCAGCAGCTTGGAGGTAGCGGGGACAGATACGCAGTATTTT. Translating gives CASSLEVAGTDTQYF.

DNA for the CDR3: TGTGCCAGCAGTCCCTCCGGGGTTGGAACTGAAGCTTTCTTT. As protein: CASSPSGVGTEAFF. The rearrangement joins TRBV27 to TRBJ1-1; no clear D. Germline V lookup: CDR1 MNHEY, CDR2 SMNVEV (reference sequence). V lost 5 bases and J lost 5, with 15 bases in between. The CDR3 consists of 14 residues.

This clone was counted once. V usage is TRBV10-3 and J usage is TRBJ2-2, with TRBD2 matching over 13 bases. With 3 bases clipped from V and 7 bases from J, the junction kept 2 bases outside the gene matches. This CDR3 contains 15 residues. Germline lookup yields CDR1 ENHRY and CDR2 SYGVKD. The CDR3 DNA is TGTGCCATCAGTGAAGGACTAGCGGGAGTCGGGGAGCTGTTTTTT. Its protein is CAISEGLAGVGELFF.

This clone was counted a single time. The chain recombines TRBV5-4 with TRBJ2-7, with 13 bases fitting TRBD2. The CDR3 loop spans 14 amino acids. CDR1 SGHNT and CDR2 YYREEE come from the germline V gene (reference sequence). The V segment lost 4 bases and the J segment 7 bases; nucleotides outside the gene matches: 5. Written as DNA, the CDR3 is TGTGCCAGCAGCGTAACTAGCGGGAGGGGAGAGCAGTACTTC. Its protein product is CASSVTSGRGEQYF.

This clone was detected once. The chain's CDR3 is CASSPPGVGETQYF. The CDR3 nucleotides read TGTGCCAGCAGCCCTCCGGGGGTGGGGGAGACCCAGTACTTC. The chain combines TRBV5-6 with TRBJ2-5; a weak D match, TRBD2 (6 bases). Germline-derived CDR1 and CDR2 are SGHDT and YYEEEE. The V and J ends lost 4 bases and 5 bases respectively, with 15 bases between them. CDR3 length: 14 amino acids. Drawing the rest from reference TRBV5-6 and TRBJ2-5, the complete variable domain is DAGVTQSPTHLIKTRGQQVTLRCSPKSGHDTVSWYQQALGQGPQFIFQYYEEEERQRGNFPDRFSGHQFPNYSSELNVNALLLGDSALYLCASSPPGVGETQYFGPGTRLLVL.

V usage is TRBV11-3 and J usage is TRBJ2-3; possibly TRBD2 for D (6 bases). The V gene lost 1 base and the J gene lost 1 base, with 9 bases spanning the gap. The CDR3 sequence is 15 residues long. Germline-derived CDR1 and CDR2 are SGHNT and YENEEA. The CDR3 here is CASSLVSGGTDTQYF. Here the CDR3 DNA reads TGTGCCAGCAGCTTAGTTTCGGGAGGCACAGATACGCAGTATTTT.

Here the CDR3 reads CASSWSQGNTGELFF. In DNA, the CDR3 is TGTGCCAGCAGCTGGTCACAGGGGAACACCGGGGAGCTGTTTTTT. The chain is built from TRBV9 and TRBJ2-2; possibly TRBD1 for D (6 bases). The CDR3 is 15 amino acids. With 4 bases removed from V and 1 base from J, the gap between germline ends came to 11 bases. The germline gives CDR1 SGDLS, CDR2 YYNGEE.

The DNA for the CDR3 is TGTGCCAGTAGTATAAGCAGAGGGACAGCCGGTCAGCCCCAGCATTTT. Translation gives CASSISRGTAGQPQHF. The V and J genes are TRBV19 and TRBJ1-5, with 7 bases identical to TRBD1. The CDR3 runs to 16 residues. V lost 2 bases and J lost 6; bases outside the gene matches: 10. From germline, CDR1 is LNHDA and CDR2 SQIVND (reference sequence).

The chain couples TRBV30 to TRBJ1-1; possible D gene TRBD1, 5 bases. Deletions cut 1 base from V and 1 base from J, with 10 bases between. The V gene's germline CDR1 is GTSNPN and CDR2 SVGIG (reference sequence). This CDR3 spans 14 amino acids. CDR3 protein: CAWSGDFANTEAFF. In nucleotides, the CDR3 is TGTGCCTGGAGTGGGGACTTCGCGAACACTGAAGCTTTCTTT.